This TCR beta chain comes out of a study of graft-versus-host responses after intestinal transplantation. The wider study: Every recipient underwent anti-thymocyte globulin induction, then tacrolimus and steroids for 2 to 3 years. Study results and caveats: Patients with graft-donor T cell macrochimerism had high graft-versus-host to host-versus-graft clonal ratios in allografts. Marrow from the recipient contained GvH clones, some of which had appeared first in ileum or blood.

Note on this clone: As yet, its antigen is unknown.

Only in-frame clones appear in the TCRdb table, and some are missing; sequencing was by immunoSEQ multiplex PCR. The sample yields about 50,000 clones, around 90% seen once. V shed 7 bases and J 0 bases; nucleotides not matched to a gene: 14. The CDR3 loop spans 18 amino acids. The V gene's germline CDR1 is MGHDK and CDR2 SYGVNS. The material sequenced was unstimulated CD4+ T cells sorted from spleen or lymph node cells, taken before transplant. This chain uses TRBV25-1 with TRBJ2-1; TRBD2 matches at 8 bases. The TCR was taken from a human donor who was the organ donor for an intestinal transplant. The CDR3 region is CASTPGLASFGSYNEQFF. In DNA, the CDR3 is TGTGCCAGCACCCCAGGACTAGCTAGTTTCGGCTCCTACAATGAGCAGTTCTTC.